Following are 10 T cell receptor beta chains from one sample sequenced in a study of blood T cell repertoires in COVID-19. TCRdb keeps only in-frame clones here, not all; method: immunoSEQ multiplex PCR. The repertoire holds 240,000 or so clones, with around 88% as singletons. The sample comprised peripheral blood. The receptors stem from a man at least 80 years old with acute or convalescent COVID-19.

J is TRBJ2-1 and V is TRBV4-1; no firm D call. Trimming left V 0 bases short and J 4 bases short, with 16 bases between. Germline loops: CDR1 MGHRA, CDR2 YSYEKL. The CDR3 extends over 17 amino acids. CDR3 residues: CASSQDLTAPKYNEQFF. The CDR3 DNA is TGCGCCAGCAGCCAAGATTTAACTGCCCCTAAGTACAATGAGCAGTTCTTC.

Only one count was recorded for this clone. The chain recombines TRBV5-5 with TRBJ1-2, with unresolved D. The V gene lost 1 base and the J gene lost 4 bases, with 11 bases spanning the gap. CDR1 and CDR2 (germline): SGHKS, YYEKEE (reference sequence). This CDR3 is 14 amino acids long. DNA for the CDR3: TGTGCCAGCAGCTTGAGGACTCTGGGCTATGGCTACACCTTC. It yields the protein CASSLRTLGYGYTF.

Written as DNA, the CDR3 is TGCGCCAGCAGTCCGACAGACAGGGTGAACACTGAAGCTTTCTTT. This translates into CASSPTDRVNTEAFF. The chain uses TRBV4-3 and TRBJ1-1; 7 positions agree with TRBD1. Germline CDR1 reads LGHNA; CDR2 reads YSLEER. Trimming removed 6 bases from V and 0 bases from J; junction bases left unmatched: 7. This CDR3 has 15 residues.

This rearrangement joins TRBV19 to TRBJ2-1, with 12 bases that match TRBD2. The CDR3 sequence is 15 residues long. Germline V gene sequence: CDR1 LNHDA, CDR2 SQIVND (reference sequence). The J segment lost 7 bases and the V segment lost 4 bases, leaving 5 bases of the junction unmatched. The CDR3 DNA is TGTGCCAGTAGTAACCTAGCGGGAGGGCAGAATGAGCAGTTCTTC. Translation gives CASSNLAGGQNEQFF.

This clone was recorded only once. V usage is TRBV13 and J usage is TRBJ1-2, with TRBD1 matching 9 bases. Germline lookup yields CDR1 PRHDT and CDR2 FYEKMQ (reference sequence). The CDR3 is 13 residues long. V was pared by 7 bases and J by 4 bases, with 4 bases of the junction left unmatched. In nucleotides, the CDR3 is TGTGCCAGCAACTCGGACAGGGGCTATGGCTACACCTTC. It codes for CASNSDRGYGYTF.

This CDR3 is CASSKGGVDRGLNEQFF. In DNA, the CDR3 is TGTGCCAGCAGCAAAGGAGGGGTCGACAGGGGGCTTAATGAGCAGTTCTTC. V is TRBV21-1 and J is TRBJ2-1; TRBD1 reflects the table's D call only, with no check against the DNA. TRBV21-1 is a pseudogene. The CDR3 sequence is 17 residues long.

The chain joins TRBV7-9 to TRBJ1-1; D possibly corresponds to TRBD1 (5 bases). CDR3 length: 13 amino acids. Germline V lookup: CDR1 SEHNR, CDR2 FQNEAQ (reference sequence). The ends were cut back, 3 bases at V and 1 base at J, with 6 bases in the middle. The CDR3 coding sequence is TGTGCCAGCAGCTTGACAGAGAACACTGAAGCTTTCTTT. Protein: CASSLTENTEAFF.

This chain uses TRBV27 with TRBJ2-7, with 7 bases identical to TRBD1. After removal of 5 bases from V and 10 bases from J, the junction contained 8 bases not matched to a gene. Germline CDR1 reads MNHEY; CDR2 reads SMNVEV (reference sequence). The CDR3 is 12 amino acids. In DNA, the CDR3 is TGTGCCAGCAGTCCTCCCACAGGGGCTCAGTACTTC. Translation: CASSPPTGAQYF.

The CDR3 sequence is CASSQDRTGGYTIYF. CDR3 nucleotides: TGTGCCAGCAGCCAAGATAGGACAGGAGGGTACACCATATATTTT. The chain couples TRBV3-1 (or the pseudogene TRBV3-2) to TRBJ1-3, with 7 bases aligning to TRBD1. The junction had 7 bases not matched to a gene; V was cut back by 0 bases and J by 8 bases. Per germline, CDR1 LGHDT and CDR2 YNNKEL (reference sequence). CDR3 length: 15 amino acids.

This chain uses TRBV6-5 with TRBJ1-1, with D maybe TRBD1 (5 bases). V was cut by 2 bases and J by 5 bases, with 12 bases left in between. The CDR3 is 14 residues long. Germline values: CDR1 MNHEY, CDR2 SVGAGI. The CDR3 DNA follows: TGTGCCAGCAGTTACGGGGGGACGGGTACTGAAGCTTTCTTT. Translating it yields CASSYGGTGTEAFF.